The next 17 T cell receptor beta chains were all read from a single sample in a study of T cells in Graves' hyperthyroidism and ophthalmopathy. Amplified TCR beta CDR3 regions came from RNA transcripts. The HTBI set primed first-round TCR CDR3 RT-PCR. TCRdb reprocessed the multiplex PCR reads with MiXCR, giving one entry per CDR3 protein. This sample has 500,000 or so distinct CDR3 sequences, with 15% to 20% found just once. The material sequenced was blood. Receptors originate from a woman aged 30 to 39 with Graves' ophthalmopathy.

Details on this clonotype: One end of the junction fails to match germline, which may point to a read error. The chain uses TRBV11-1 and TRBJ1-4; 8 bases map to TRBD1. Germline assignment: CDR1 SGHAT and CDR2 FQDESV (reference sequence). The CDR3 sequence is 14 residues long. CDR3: CASSLGQGIEKLFF. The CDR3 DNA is TGCGCCAGCAGCCTTGGACAGGGAATTGAAAAACTGTTTTTT.

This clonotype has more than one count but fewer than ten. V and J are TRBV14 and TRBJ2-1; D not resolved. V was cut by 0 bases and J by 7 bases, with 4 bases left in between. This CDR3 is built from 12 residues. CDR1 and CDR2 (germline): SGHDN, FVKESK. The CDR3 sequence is CASSQDSNEQFF. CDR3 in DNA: TGTGCCAGCAGCCAAGACTCTAATGAGCAGTTCTTC.

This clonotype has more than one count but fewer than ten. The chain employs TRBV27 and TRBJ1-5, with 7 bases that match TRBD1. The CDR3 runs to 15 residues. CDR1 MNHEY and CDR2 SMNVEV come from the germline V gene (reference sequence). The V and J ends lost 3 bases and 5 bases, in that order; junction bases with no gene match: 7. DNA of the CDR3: TGTGCCAGCAGTTTGCTAGGGGGCCTGGATCAGCCCCAGCATTTT. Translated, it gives CASSLLGGLDQPQHF.

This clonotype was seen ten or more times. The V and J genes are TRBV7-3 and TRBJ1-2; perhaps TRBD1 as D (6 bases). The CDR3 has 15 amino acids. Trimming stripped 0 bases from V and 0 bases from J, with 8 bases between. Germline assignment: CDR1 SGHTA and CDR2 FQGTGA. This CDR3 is CASSLTTGSNYGYTF. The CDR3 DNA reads TGTGCCAGCAGCTTAACGACAGGTTCTAACTATGGCTACACCTTC.

The CDR3 region is CASSFPRTTGASSNEQFF. The CDR3 DNA sequence: TGTGCCAGCAGTTTCCCCAGAACAACAGGGGCCAGTTCGAATGAGCAGTTCTTC. This chain connects TRBV7-2 to TRBJ2-1; the match to TRBD1 covers 7 bases. Losses at the gene ends were 6 bases for V and 7 bases for J; bases not matched to a gene: 21. Germline V gene lookup returns CDR1 SGHTA and CDR2 FQGNSA. This CDR3 has 18 residues.

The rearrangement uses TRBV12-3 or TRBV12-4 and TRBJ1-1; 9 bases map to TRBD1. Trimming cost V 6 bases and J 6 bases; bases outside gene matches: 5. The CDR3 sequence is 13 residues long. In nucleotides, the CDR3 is TGTGCCAGCAGGGACAGGGGAGGGCCTGAAGCTTTCTTT. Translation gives CASRDRGGPEAFF.

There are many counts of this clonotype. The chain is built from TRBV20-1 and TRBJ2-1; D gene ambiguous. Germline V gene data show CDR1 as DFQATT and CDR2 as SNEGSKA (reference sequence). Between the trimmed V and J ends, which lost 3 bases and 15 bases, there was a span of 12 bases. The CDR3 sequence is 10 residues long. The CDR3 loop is CSASVQVWFF. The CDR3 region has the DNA TGCAGTGCTAGCGTCCAGGTGTGGTTCTTC.

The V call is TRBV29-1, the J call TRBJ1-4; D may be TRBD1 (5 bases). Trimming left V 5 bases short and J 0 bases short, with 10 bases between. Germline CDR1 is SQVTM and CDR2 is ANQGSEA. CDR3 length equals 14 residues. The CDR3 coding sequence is TGCAGCGTTATTGACAGCGCAACTAATGAAAAACTGTTTTTT. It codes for CSVIDSATNEKLFF.

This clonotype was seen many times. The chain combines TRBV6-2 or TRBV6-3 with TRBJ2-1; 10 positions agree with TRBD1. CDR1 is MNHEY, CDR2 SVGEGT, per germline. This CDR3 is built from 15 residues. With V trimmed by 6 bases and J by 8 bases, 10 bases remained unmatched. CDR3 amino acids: CASRIRQGARDEQFF. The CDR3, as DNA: TGTGCCAGCAGGATAAGACAGGGGGCAAGGGATGAGCAGTTCTTC.

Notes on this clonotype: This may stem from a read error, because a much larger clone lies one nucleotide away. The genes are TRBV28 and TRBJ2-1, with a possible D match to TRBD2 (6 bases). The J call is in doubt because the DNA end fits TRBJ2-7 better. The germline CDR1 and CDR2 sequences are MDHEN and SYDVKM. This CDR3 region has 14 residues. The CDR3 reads CASRKRASYNEQYF. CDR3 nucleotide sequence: TGTGCCAGCAGAAAGCGGGCCTCCTACAATGAGCAGTACTTC.

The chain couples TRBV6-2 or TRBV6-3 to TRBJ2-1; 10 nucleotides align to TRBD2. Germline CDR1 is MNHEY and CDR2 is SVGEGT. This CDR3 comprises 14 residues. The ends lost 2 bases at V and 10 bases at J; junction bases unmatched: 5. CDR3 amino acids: CASSYASGRAEQFF. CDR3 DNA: TGTGCCAGCAGTTACGCCAGCGGGAGGGCCGAGCAGTTCTTC.

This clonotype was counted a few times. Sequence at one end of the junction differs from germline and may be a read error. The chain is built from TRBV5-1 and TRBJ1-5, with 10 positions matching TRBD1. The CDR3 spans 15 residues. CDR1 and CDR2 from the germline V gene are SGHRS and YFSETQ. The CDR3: CASSTGTGANQPQHF. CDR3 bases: TGTGCCAGCAGCACGGGGACAGGGGCAAATCAGCCCCAGCATTTT.

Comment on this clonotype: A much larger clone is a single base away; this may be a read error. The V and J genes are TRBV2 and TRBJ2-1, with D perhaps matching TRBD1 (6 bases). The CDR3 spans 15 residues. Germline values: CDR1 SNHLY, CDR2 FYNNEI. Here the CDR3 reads CASNERTALYNERFF. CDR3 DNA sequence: TGTGCCAGCAACGAAAGGACAGCCCTTTACAATGAGCGGTTCTTC.

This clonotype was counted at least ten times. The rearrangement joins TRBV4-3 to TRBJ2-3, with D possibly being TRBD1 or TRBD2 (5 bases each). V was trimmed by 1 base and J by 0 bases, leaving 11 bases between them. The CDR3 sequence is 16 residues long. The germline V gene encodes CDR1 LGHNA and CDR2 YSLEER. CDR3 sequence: CASSQVGRSSTDTQYF. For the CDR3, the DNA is TGCGCCAGCAGCCAAGTGGGACGGTCTAGCACAGATACGCAGTATTTT.

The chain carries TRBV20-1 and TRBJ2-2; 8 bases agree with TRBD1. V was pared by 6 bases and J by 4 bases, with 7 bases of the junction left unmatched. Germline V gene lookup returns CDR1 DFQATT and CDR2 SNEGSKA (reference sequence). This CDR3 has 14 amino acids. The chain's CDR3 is CSASDRGGTGELFF. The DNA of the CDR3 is TGCAGTGCGAGTGACAGGGGTGGCACCGGGGAGCTGTTTTTT.

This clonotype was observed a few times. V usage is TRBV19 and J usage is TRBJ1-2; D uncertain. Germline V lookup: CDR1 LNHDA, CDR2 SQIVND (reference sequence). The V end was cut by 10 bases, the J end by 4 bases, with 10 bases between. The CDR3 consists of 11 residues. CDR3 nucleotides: TGTGCCACCCGCGGAAGCTATGGCTACACCTTC. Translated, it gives CATRGSYGYTF. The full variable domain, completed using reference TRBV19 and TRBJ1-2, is DGGITQSPKYLFRKEGQNVTLSCEQNLNHDAMYWYRQDPGQGLRLIYYSQIVNDFQKGDIAEGYSVSREKKESFPLTVTSAQKNPTAFYLCATRGSYGYTFGSGTRLTVV.

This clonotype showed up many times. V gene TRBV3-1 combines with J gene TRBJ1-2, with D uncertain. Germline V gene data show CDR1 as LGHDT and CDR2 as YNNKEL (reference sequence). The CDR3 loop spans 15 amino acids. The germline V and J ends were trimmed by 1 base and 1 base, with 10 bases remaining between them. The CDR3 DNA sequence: TGTGCCAGCAGCCAAGTCGCGGTTTTTAACTATGGCTACACCTTC. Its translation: CASSQVAVFNYGYTF.